The entry below gives a single T cell receptor beta chain sequence along with its context. This sample stems from a study of blood T cell repertoires in COVID-19. Overall study: The United States, Italy and Spain provided the acute and convalescent COVID-19 samples. Sources were T cells, B-cell-depleted T cells, or PBMCs; the material itself was cDNA or gDNA.

The germline CDR1 and CDR2 sequences are GTSNPN and SVGIG (reference sequence). The CDR3 sequence is 14 residues long. V gave up 4 bases and J gave up 3 bases, with 12 bases separating them. Under the authors' procedure: Reference gene primer amplification yielded estimated nucleated cell counts. The method was immunoSEQ multiplex PCR; TCRdb's version includes in-frame clones alone and lacks a portion of them. The V and J calls and the clone size are those of that table, but D and trimming were determined from the DNA. This repertoire shows 470,000 or so clones, 70% to 90% found once; its top ten account for approximately 3.4%.

This TCR was sampled from a human donor in a cohort sampled during active COVID-19. Sequencing input: peripheral blood. The genes are TRBV30 and TRBJ2-2; perhaps TRBD1 as D (5 bases). The CDR3 sequence: CAWKWQGDTGELFF. CDR3 coding DNA: TGTGCCTGGAAGTGGCAGGGCGACACCGGGGAGCTGTTTTTT.